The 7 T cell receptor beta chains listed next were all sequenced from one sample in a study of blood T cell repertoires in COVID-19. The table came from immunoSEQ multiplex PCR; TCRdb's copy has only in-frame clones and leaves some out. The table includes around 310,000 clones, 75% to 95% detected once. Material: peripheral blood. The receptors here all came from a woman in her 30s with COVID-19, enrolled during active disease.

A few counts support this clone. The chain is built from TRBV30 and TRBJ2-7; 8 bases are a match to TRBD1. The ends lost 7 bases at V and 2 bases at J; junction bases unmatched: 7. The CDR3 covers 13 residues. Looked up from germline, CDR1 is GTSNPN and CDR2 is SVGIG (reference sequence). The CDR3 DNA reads TGTGCCTCCAACGGACAGGGAGCCTACGAGCAGTACTTC. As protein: CASNGQGAYEQYF. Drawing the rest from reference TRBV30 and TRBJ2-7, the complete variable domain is SQTIHQWPATLVQPVGSPLSLECTVEGTSNPNLYWYRQAAGRGLQLLFYSVGIGQISSEVPQNLSASRPQDRQFILSSKKLLLSDSGFYLCASNGQGAYEQYFGPGTRLTVT.

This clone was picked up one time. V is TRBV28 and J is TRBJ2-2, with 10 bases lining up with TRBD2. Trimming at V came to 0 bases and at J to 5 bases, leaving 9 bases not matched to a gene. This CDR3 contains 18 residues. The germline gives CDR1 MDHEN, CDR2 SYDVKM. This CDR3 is CASSLWVAGGWRTGELFF. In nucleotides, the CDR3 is TGTGCCAGCAGTTTATGGGTAGCGGGAGGTTGGAGAACCGGGGAGCTGTTTTTT.

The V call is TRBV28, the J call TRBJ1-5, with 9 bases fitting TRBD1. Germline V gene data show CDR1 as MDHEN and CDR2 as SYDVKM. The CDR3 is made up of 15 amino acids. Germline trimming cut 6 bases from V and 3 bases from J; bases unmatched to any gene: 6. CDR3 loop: CASSPGQGYNQPQHF. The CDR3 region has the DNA TGTGCCAGCAGCCCGGGACAGGGCTACAATCAGCCCCAGCATTTT.

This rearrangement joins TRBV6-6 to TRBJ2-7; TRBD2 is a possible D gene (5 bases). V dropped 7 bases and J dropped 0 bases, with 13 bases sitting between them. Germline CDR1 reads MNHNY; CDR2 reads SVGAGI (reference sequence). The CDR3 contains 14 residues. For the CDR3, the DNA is TGTGCCAGCACCCGGGGTCTGGGCTCCTACGAGCAGTACTTC. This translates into CASTRGLGSYEQYF.

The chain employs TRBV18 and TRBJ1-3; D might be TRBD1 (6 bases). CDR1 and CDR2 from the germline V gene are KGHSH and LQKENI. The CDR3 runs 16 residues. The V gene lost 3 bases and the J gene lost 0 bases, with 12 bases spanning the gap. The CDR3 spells CASSPPGESSGNTIYF. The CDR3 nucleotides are TGTGCCAGCTCACCCCCAGGGGAAAGCTCTGGAAACACCATATATTTT.

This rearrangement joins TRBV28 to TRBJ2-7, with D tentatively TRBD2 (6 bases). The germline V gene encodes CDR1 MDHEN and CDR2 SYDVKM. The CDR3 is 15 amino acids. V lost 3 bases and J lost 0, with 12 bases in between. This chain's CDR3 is CASSLRGLHSYEQYF. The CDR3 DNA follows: TGTGCCAGCAGTTTGAGGGGACTTCACTCCTACGAGCAGTACTTC.

Written as DNA, the CDR3 is TGTGCCAGCAGCTTGGGGACATCTTCCCTCACAGATACGCAGTATTTT. Its protein product is CASSLGTSSLTDTQYF. The chain links TRBV5-4 to TRBJ2-3, with TRBD1 as a possible D gene (5 bases). This CDR3 has 16 amino acids. Trimming left V 0 bases short and J 2 bases short, with 13 bases between. Germline V gene lookup returns CDR1 SGHNT and CDR2 YYREEE (reference sequence).